Listed here are 29 T cell receptor beta chains from one sample, sequenced in a study of shared clonotypes between healthy human individuals. The assay was immunoSEQ multiplex PCR, and TCRdb's table has in-frame clones only and misses some. This sample carries millions of clones, 85% to 95% of them seen once, and the ten largest clones take roughly 0.14%. The sequenced material came from naive CD4+ T cells sorted from blood. Subset given: CD45RA+ positively selected. The receptors here all came from a man younger than 35 in good health.

V is TRBV19 and J is TRBJ2-2, with 7 bases fitting TRBD1. The germline V gene has CDR1 LNHDA and CDR2 SQIVND (reference sequence). The CDR3 sequence is 15 residues long. After removal of 7 bases from V and 0 bases from J, the junction contained 5 bases not matched to a gene. This chain's CDR3 is CASKPGQTNTGELFF. CDR3 DNA: TGTGCCAGTAAGCCGGGACAGACGAACACCGGGGAGCTGTTTTTT.

Note on this clone: This same CDR3 is encoded by further DNA sequences in the sample. The genes are TRBV5-1 and TRBJ2-7; 9 positions match TRBD1. Germline V gene data show CDR1 as SGHRS and CDR2 as YFSETQ. V was clipped by 3 bases and J by 4 bases; unmatched bases: 11. There are 16 residues in the CDR3. The CDR3 coding sequence is TGCGCCAGCAGCTCAGGACCGGGACAGGGTATATACGAGCAGTACTTC. As protein: CASSSGPGQGIYEQYF. Supplemented by reference TRBV5-1 and TRBJ2-7, the full variable domain reads KAGVTQTPRYLIKTRGQQVTLSCSPISGHRSVSWYQQTPGQGLQFLFEYFSETQRNKGNFPGRFSGRQFSNSRSEMNVSTLELGDSALYLCASSSGPGQGIYEQYFGPGTRLTVT.

This clone was recorded a few times. The V gene is TRBV15, the J gene TRBJ1-5; maybe TRBD1 (5 bases). CDR3 length equals 14 residues. V was clipped by 1 base and J by 6 bases, with 10 bases between them. The germline CDR1 and CDR2 sequences are LNHNV and YYDKDF (reference sequence). The DNA of the CDR3 is TGTGCCACCAGCAGAGTTAGGGGCGGTCAGCCCCAGCATTTT. The encoded protein is CATSRVRGGQPQHF.

The J gene is TRBJ1-5, the V gene TRBV7-2; perhaps TRBD1 as D (6 bases). Germline CDR1 reads SGHTA; CDR2 reads FQGNSA. Trimming removed 5 bases at V and 0 bases at J, with 14 bases between. The length of the CDR3 is 16 residues. The CDR3 spells CASSTTTGISNQPQHF. The DNA for the CDR3 is TGTGCCAGCAGCACCACAACAGGGATTAGCAATCAGCCCCAGCATTTT.

The chain recombines TRBV6-6 with TRBJ1-2; TRBD1 matches at 8 bases. With 5 bases clipped from V and 4 bases from J, the junction kept 9 bases outside the gene matches. The CDR3 length is 15 residues. Germline loops: CDR1 MNHNY, CDR2 SVGAGI (reference sequence). The DNA of the CDR3 is TGTGCCAGCAGTCACGTACAGGGGGGCATCTATGGCTACACCTTC. Protein product: CASSHVQGGIYGYTF.

The table lists this clone with a few counts. V is TRBV9 and J is TRBJ2-7, with 7 nucleotides matching TRBD1. With V trimmed by 0 bases and J by 6 bases, 6 bases remained unmatched. CDR1 SGDLS and CDR2 YYNGEE come from the germline V gene. The CDR3 extends over 14 amino acids. As DNA, the CDR3 is TGTGCCAGCAGCGTAGGGGGCACAGGGGTCGAGCAGTACTTC. The encoded protein is CASSVGGTGVEQYF.

The V call is TRBV30, the J call TRBJ2-1; no firm D call. The CDR3 loop spans 11 amino acids. The ends were cut back, 5 bases at V and 6 bases at J, with 8 bases in the middle. The germline gives CDR1 GTSNPN, CDR2 SVGIG (reference sequence). The CDR3 DNA sequence: TGTGCCTGGGGGGTAGTCAATGAGCAGTTCTTC. As protein: CAWGVVNEQFF.

The V and J genes are TRBV5-1 and TRBJ1-4, with unresolved D. Germline lookup yields CDR1 SGHRS and CDR2 YFSETQ. CDR3 length equals 13 residues. Between the trimmed V and J ends, which lost 0 bases and 6 bases, there was a span of 6 bases. CDR3 loop: CASSLVFDEKLFF. CDR3 DNA: TGCGCCAGCAGCTTGGTATTTGATGAAAAACTGTTTTTT.

For the CDR3, the DNA is TGCGCCAGCAGCCACCGCCCCCCACTAGCGGGAGGGGTGAGTGAGCAGTTCTTC. It yields the protein CASSHRPPLAGGVSEQFF. The chain employs TRBV4-3 and TRBJ2-1; 13 nucleotides line up with TRBD2. V trimming: 3 bases; J trimming: 9 bases; junction bases outside the gene matches: 14. Germline values: CDR1 LGHNA, CDR2 YSLEER. The CDR3 covers 18 residues.

The V call is TRBV5-1, the J call TRBJ2-7; TRBD2 agrees at 16 bases. The V gene end was trimmed by 3 bases and the J gene end by 7 bases; junction bases not matched to a gene: 4. Per the germline V gene, CDR1 is SGHRS and CDR2 is YFSETQ. This CDR3 has 15 residues. The CDR3 reads CASSYGTSGGAEQYF. The DNA of the CDR3 is TGCGCCAGCAGCTATGGGACTAGCGGGGGGGCTGAGCAGTACTTC.

The J gene is TRBJ2-3, the V gene TRBV7-9; 10 nucleotides agree with TRBD2. This CDR3 is 17 amino acids long. Germline V gene sequence: CDR1 SEHNR, CDR2 FQNEAQ (reference sequence). With 5 bases clipped from V and 0 bases from J, the junction kept 8 bases outside the gene matches. CDR3 region: CASSPRTSGASTDTQYF. CDR3 coding DNA: TGTGCCAGCAGCCCGCGGACTAGCGGAGCTAGCACAGATACGCAGTATTTT.

The chain links TRBV28 to TRBJ1-4; D is uncertain. This CDR3 is 15 amino acids long. Trimming removed 2 bases at V and 0 bases at J, with 7 bases between. The germline gives CDR1 MDHEN, CDR2 SYDVKM. The CDR3 reads CASSLQVATNEKLFF. The CDR3 DNA reads as TGTGCCAGCAGTTTACAGGTCGCAACTAATGAAAAACTGTTTTTT.

This clone was picked up a small number of times. This chain links TRBV28 with TRBJ2-2; a weak D match, TRBD1 (6 bases). The germline V gene has CDR1 MDHEN and CDR2 SYDVKM. V gave up 8 bases and J gave up 6 bases, with 16 bases separating them. The CDR3 covers 14 residues. DNA for the CDR3: TGTGCCAGCCTGGAATACAGGGTCCCCGGGGAGCTGTTTTTT. Its translation is CASLEYRVPGELFF.

The chain employs TRBV11-2 and TRBJ2-5; the D is unclear. Germline assignment: CDR1 SGHAT and CDR2 FQNNGV. The CDR3 spans 13 residues. Between the trimmed V and J ends, which lost 3 bases and 4 bases, there was a span of 9 bases. Written as DNA, the CDR3 is TGTGCCAGCAGCTTGCGGTTCACAGAGACCCAGTACTTC. It translates to CASSLRFTETQYF.

In this sample, this clone turned up a few times. The same CDR3 is also encoded by other DNA sequences in this sample. The genes are TRBV6-5 and TRBJ2-3, with TRBD2 matching over 7 bases. Germline V gives CDR1 MNHEY, CDR2 SVGAGI. V trimming: 2 bases; J trimming: 0 bases; junction bases outside the gene matches: 2. The length of the CDR3 is 15 residues. The CDR3 coding sequence is TGTGCCAGCAGTTACGGCGGGGGAAGCACAGATACGCAGTATTTT. This codes for CASSYGGGSTDTQYF.

The chain joins TRBV2 to TRBJ1-1; no reliable D call. Germline loops: CDR1 SNHLY, CDR2 FYNNEI. V lost 5 bases and J 4 bases, leaving 11 bases between the germline ends. The CDR3 length is 13 residues. The CDR3 sequence: CASSPEYATEAFF. The CDR3 nucleotides read TGTGCCAGCAGTCCAGAGTATGCCACTGAAGCTTTCTTT.

V and J are TRBV7-2 and TRBJ2-7, with D hard to call. This CDR3 has 16 residues. Trimming cost V 1 base and J 0 bases, with 13 bases left between them. Germline CDR1 is SGHTA and CDR2 is FQGNSA. The CDR3 DNA is TGTGCCAGCAGCTTAGTTCTAGGGTCGTTCTCCTACGAGCAGTACTTC. Translating it yields CASSLVLGSFSYEQYF.

The V gene is TRBV5-1, the J gene TRBJ2-7; maybe TRBD1 (5 bases). Per the germline V gene, CDR1 is SGHRS and CDR2 is YFSETQ. The CDR3 sequence is 14 residues long. With 0 bases removed from V and 2 bases from J, the gap between germline ends came to 9 bases. CDR3 nucleotides: TGCGCCAGCAGCTTGGATGCCAGGGCCTACGAGCAGTACTTC. Amino acids: CASSLDARAYEQYF.

The rearrangement links TRBV11-2 to TRBJ2-7; maybe TRBD2 (6 bases). The CDR3 covers 13 residues. Trimming shortened V by 7 bases and J by 3 bases, and 13 bases separated the two germline ends. CDR1 and CDR2 from the germline V gene are SGHAT and FQNNGV. The CDR3 reads CASNVGSIYEQYF. For the CDR3, the DNA is TGTGCCAGCAACGTCGGGAGTATCTACGAGCAGTACTTC.

This clone occurred once. Written as DNA, the CDR3 is TGTGCCAGCTCACCCCTTCTAGCGGGGGGGCCACGGGGGAGTGCAGATACGCAGTATTTT. Translation: CASSPLLAGGPRGSADTQYF. The V and J genes are TRBV18 and TRBJ2-3; TRBD2 aligns across 12 bases. CDR3 length: 20 amino acids. The V segment lost 3 bases and the J segment 4 bases; nucleotides outside the gene matches: 17. CDR1 KGHSH and CDR2 LQKENI come from the germline V gene. The variable domain in full, with the rest retrieved from reference TRBV18 and TRBJ2-3, is NAGVMQNPRHLVRRRGQEARLRCSPMKGHSHVYWYRQLPEEGLKFMVYLQKENIIDESGMPKERFSAEFPKEGPSILRIQQVVRGDSAAYFCASSPLLAGGPRGSADTQYFGPGTRLTVL.

This chain connects TRBV6-5 to TRBJ1-3; D is ambiguous. Between the trimmed V and J ends, which lost 8 bases and 2 bases, there was a span of 10 bases. Germline V gene sequence: CDR1 MNHEY, CDR2 SVGAGI. This CDR3 is built from 13 residues. For the CDR3, the DNA is TGTGCCAGCGCCTCTGGTGCTGGAAACACCATATATTTT. Protein product: CASASGAGNTIYF.

The chain employs TRBV5-1 and TRBJ2-5, with a weak D call TRBD2 (5 bases). This CDR3 spans 16 amino acids. Trimming cost V 0 bases and J 1 base, with 13 bases left between them. CDR1 is SGHRS, CDR2 YFSETQ, per germline. CDR3 residues: CASSLGLGEVQETQYF. DNA for the CDR3: TGCGCCAGCAGCTTGGGGTTGGGAGAGGTCCAAGAGACCCAGTACTTC.

The chain joins TRBV7-2 to TRBJ2-2, with TRBD1 identical over 8 bases. Per germline, CDR1 SGHTA and CDR2 FQGNSA. The CDR3 is 16 amino acids. The V gene end was trimmed by 2 bases and the J gene end by 6 bases; junction bases not matched to a gene: 8. The CDR3 DNA sequence: TGTGCCAGCAGCTTACGACAGGGGAATGTTCCCGGGGAGCTGTTTTTT. Translating gives CASSLRQGNVPGELFF.

The V call is TRBV5-8, the J call TRBJ2-3; D ambiguous. The CDR3 loop spans 17 amino acids. CDR1 SGHTS and CDR2 YDEGEE come from the germline V gene. The V and J ends lost 0 bases and 2 bases respectively, with 16 bases between them. The CDR3 sequence is CASSLVVNPTFTDTQYF. In DNA form, the CDR3 reads TGTGCCAGCAGCTTGGTTGTAAACCCAACCTTCACAGATACGCAGTATTTT.

The chain links TRBV29-1 to TRBJ2-4, with TRBD2 identical over 7 bases. V lost 0 bases, J lost 0 bases, and 14 bases stayed unmatched. This CDR3 has 19 amino acids. Germline CDR1 reads SQVTM; CDR2 reads ANQGSEA. DNA of the CDR3: TGCAGCGTTGAAGAGGGGCCCTATTCGGCGGGAGTAGCCAAAAACATTCAGTACTTC. Translation gives CSVEEGPYSAGVAKNIQYF.

CDR3 sequence: CASSLTGSTGTDTQYF. CDR3 DNA: TGTGCCAGCAGCTTAACAGGGTCCACAGGCACAGATACGCAGTATTTT. The rearrangement uses TRBV7-6 and TRBJ2-3; possibly TRBD1 for D (6 bases). Germline assignment: CDR1 SGHVS and CDR2 FNYEAQ. The CDR3 is 16 residues long. Trimming took 2 bases from V and 1 from J, leaving 13 bases between them.

This chain connects TRBV7-2 to TRBJ1-2; TRBD1 might be the D (6 bases). The length of the CDR3 is 17 residues. Germline values: CDR1 SGHTA, CDR2 FQGNSA. Trimming removed 4 bases at V and 6 bases at J, with 24 bases between. In nucleotides, the CDR3 is TGTGCCAGCAGCTCCGAGGACAGAGGGAGGGTTAAGCATGGCTACACCTTC. As protein: CASSSEDRGRVKHGYTF.

The chain links TRBV7-3 to TRBJ2-1; 7 nucleotides match TRBD2. CDR3 length: 15 residues. Germline V gene lookup returns CDR1 SGHTA and CDR2 FQGTGA. After removal of 2 bases from V and 8 bases from J, the junction contained 9 bases not matched to a gene. The CDR3 DNA reads TGTGCCAGCAGCTTACGGGCTAGCGGAATCCATGAGCAGTTCTTC. The encoded protein is CASSLRASGIHEQFF. The full variable domain, its missing parts supplied by reference TRBV7-3 and TRBJ2-1, is GAGVSQTPSNKVTEKGKYVELRCDPISGHTALYWYRQSLGQGPEFLIYFQGTGAADDSGLPNDRFFAVRPEGSVSTLKIQRTERGDSAVYLCASSLRASGIHEQFFGPGTRLTVL.

This clone turned up a few times. The chain is built from TRBV9 and TRBJ2-2; perhaps D is TRBD1 or TRBD2 (5 bases each). This CDR3 comprises 16 residues. Between the trimmed V and J ends, which lost 7 bases and 1 base, there was a span of 17 bases. Germline assignment: CDR1 SGDLS and CDR2 YYNGEE. The CDR3 spells CASGGEGQVNTGELFF. The CDR3 DNA sequence: TGTGCCAGCGGTGGCGAGGGGCAGGTGAACACCGGGGAGCTGTTTTTT.